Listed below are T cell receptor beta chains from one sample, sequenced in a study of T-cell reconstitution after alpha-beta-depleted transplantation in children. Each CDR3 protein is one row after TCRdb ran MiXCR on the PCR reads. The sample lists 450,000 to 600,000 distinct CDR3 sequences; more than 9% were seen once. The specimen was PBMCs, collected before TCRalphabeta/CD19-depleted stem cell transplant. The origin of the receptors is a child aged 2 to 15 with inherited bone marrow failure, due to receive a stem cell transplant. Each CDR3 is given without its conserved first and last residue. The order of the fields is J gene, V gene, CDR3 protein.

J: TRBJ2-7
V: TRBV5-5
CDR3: ASSQGQEGLTSYEQY

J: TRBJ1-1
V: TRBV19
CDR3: ASSEDREEYTEAF

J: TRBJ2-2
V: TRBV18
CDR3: ASSPIPGDGGELF

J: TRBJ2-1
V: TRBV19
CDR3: ASSITPGSTYNEQF

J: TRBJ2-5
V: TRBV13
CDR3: ASSLALAGVSLKETQY

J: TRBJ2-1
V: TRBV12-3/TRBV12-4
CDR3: ASSSPHQVHTHNEQF

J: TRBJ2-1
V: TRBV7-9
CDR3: ASSGGGSTHNEQF

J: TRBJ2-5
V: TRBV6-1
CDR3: ASSPQGGKTQY

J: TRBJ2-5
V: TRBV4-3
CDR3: ASSQEARGETQY

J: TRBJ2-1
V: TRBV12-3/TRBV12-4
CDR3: ASAGWKNNEQF

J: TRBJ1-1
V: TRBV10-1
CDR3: ASSEGQGRTEAF

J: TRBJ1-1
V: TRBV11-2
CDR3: ASSLGANTEAF

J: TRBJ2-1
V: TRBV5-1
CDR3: ASSLIADDYNEQF

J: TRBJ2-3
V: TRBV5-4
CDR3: ASSPPLGTDTQY

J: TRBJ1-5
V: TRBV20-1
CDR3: SARMGLSNQPQH

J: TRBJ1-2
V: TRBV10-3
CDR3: AISESKEGYGYT

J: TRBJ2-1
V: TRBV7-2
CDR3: ASSPLSKREMGNEQF

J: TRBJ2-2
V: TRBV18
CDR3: ASSPTSGSPNTGELF

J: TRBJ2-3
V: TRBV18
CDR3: ASSPAAPDTQY

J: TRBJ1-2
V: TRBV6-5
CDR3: ASSYLGGYGYT

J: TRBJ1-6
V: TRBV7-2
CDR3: ASSLLSSPLH

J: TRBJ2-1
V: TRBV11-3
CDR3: ASSLGSGTHYNEQF

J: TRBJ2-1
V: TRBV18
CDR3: ASSPAMGGKYEQF

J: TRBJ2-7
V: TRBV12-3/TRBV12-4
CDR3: ASSFWGAHEQY

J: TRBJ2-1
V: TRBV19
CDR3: ASSFRTSGSVDEQF